These T cell receptor beta chains were read from a single sample in a study of blood T cell repertoires in COVID-19. Some clones are missing from TCRdb's copy, which holds only in-frame ones; the method was immunoSEQ multiplex PCR. The sample yields some 350,000 clones, roughly 86% seen once. Sequenced input: peripheral blood. The receptors come from a woman in her seventies with COVID-19, enrolled during active disease. Each CDR3 is given with its conserved first and last residue. The D gene is left open where the match is weak. Clone size appears in some rows only: once, few, many, or a class for an expanded clone.

>14|TRBV5-1|.|.|TRBJ1-1
TGCGCCAGCAGCTCCAGGGTCTGGGACACTGAAGCTTTCTTT
CASSSRVWDTEAFF
>14|TRBV30|TRBD1|.|TRBJ1-1
TGTGCCTGGAGTGTAGGACAGGGGAACACTGAAGCTTTCTTT
CAWSVGQGNTEAFF
>17|TRBV2|TRBD2|.|TRBJ2-1
TGTGCCAGCAGTGATATCCTAGCGGGGATAGCCTACAATGAGCAGTTCTTC
CASSDILAGIAYNEQFF
>14|TRBV2|TRBD1|once|TRBJ2-7
TGTGCCAGCAGTGAACCAGGGGGCAGGGGCGAGCAGTACTTC
CASSEPGGRGEQYF
>16|TRBV4-1|TRBD1|.|TRBJ1-5
TGCGCCAGCAGCCAAGGGGCCGGGACAGAGAATCAGCCCCAGCATTTT
CASSQGAGTENQPQHF
>16|TRBV9|TRBD2|.|TRBJ2-1
TGTGCCAGCAGCAAAGGACTAGCGGAGATAAACGATGAGCAGTTCTTC
CASSKGLAEINDEQFF
>16|TRBV12-5|.|.|TRBJ2-3
TGTGCTAGTGGTGGCCTTTTGGGGGCCTCGACAGATACGCAGTATTTT
CASGGLLGASTDTQYF
>13|TRBV15|.|.|TRBJ1-4
TGTGCCACCAACATCAGATATAATGAAAAACTGTTTTTT
CATNIRYNEKLFF
>14|TRBV5-6|.|.|TRBJ1-2
TGTGCCAGCAGCTTGTCTGGGCTTAACTATGGCTACACCTTC
CASSLSGLNYGYTF
>13|TRBV29-1|.|.|TRBJ1-2
TGCAGCGCAAGACAGCCCGTGGACTATGGCTACACCTTC
CSARQPVDYGYTF
>15|TRBV5-5|.|.|TRBJ1-5
TGTGCCAGCAGCTTTCGAGGACAGAGCAATCAGCCCCAGCATTTT
CASSFRGQSNQPQHF
>10|TRBV29-1|TRBD1|once|TRBJ1-1
TGCAGCGTTGAGACAGGGTCAGCTTTCTTT
CSVETGSAFF
>17|TRBV29-1|.|.|TRBJ2-4
TGCAGCGTCGTTGGGACAGCCTTTTACGGGGGCAAAAACATTCAGTACTTC
CSVVGTAFYGGKNIQYF
>17|TRBV19|TRBD1|.|TRBJ1-2
TGTGCCAGTAGTATCAAGGAGGGGGACAGGGTCCGGTATGGCTACACCTTC
CASSIKEGDRVRYGYTF
>14|TRBV9|.|.|TRBJ1-1
TGTGCCAGCAGCGAGGCAGGCAGTAACACTGAAGCTTTCTTT
CASSEAGSNTEAFF
>13|TRBV27|.|.|TRBJ1-1
TGTGCCAGCACCGGGTCTCCTCGCACTGAAGCTTTCTTT
CASTGSPRTEAFF